Listed below are T cell receptor beta chains from one sample, sequenced in a study of blood T cell repertoires in COVID-19. Data came from immunoSEQ multiplex PCR; TCRdb stores just in-frame clones and leaves some out. The sample shows around 97,000 clones, about 90% of them seen only once. The sample comprised peripheral blood. These receptors were collected from a human donor in a cohort sampled during active COVID-19. The CDR3 runs from the conserved cysteine through the conserved F or W. The D gene is left open where the match is weak. Some rows mark clone size as missing; the rest say once, few, many or name a class of expanded clone.

J	length	D	V	size	DNA	CDR3
TRBJ2-5	16	TRBD2	TRBV7-9	NA	TGTGCCAGCAGCTCAGATAGCGGGAGAGACCAAGAGACCCAGTACTTC	CASSSDSGRDQETQYF
TRBJ2-7	16	TRBD1	TRBV4-1	NA	TGCGCCAGCAGCCGTTTAGGCCGGGACAGGGAGTACGAGCAGTACTTC	CASSRLGRDREYEQYF
TRBJ2-1	16	TRBD2	TRBV6-4	NA	TGTGCCAGCAGTGGTCGGACTAGCGGGGACTACAATGAGCAGTTCTTC	CASSGRTSGDYNEQFF
TRBJ1-6	17	NA	TRBV10-3	few	TGTGCCATCAGTGTGACAGCCCCAAGCTCCTATAATTCACCCCTCCACTTT	CAISVTAPSSYNSPLHF
TRBJ2-2	17	TRBD2	TRBV19	NA	TGTGCCAGTAACACCCCAGGACTAGCGGAGAACACCGGGGAGCTGTTTTTT	CASNTPGLAENTGELFF
TRBJ1-5	14	NA	TRBV19	NA	TGTGCCAGTAGTACCCGACTTCCCCAACAGCCCCAGCATTTT	CASSTRLPQQPQHF
TRBJ2-7	14	NA	TRBV4-1	NA	TGCGCCAGCAGCCAAGTCGGGGGTCGTCGCGAGCAGTACTTC	CASSQVGGRREQYF
TRBJ2-1	15	TRBD2	TRBV5-1	NA	TGCGCCAGCAGCCACGATAGCGGGGGGGCCAATGAGCAGTTCTTC	CASSHDSGGANEQFF
TRBJ2-7	15	TRBD2	TRBV5-6	NA	TGTGCCAGCAGCTTGGGCGGGAGGGTTTCCTACGAGCAGTACTTC	CASSLGGRVSYEQYF
TRBJ1-2	16	TRBD1	TRBV2	NA	TGTGCCAGCAGTGAATACACACAGGGGGCTCCCTATGGCTACACCTTC	CASSEYTQGAPYGYTF
TRBJ2-7	13	NA	TRBV6-5	NA	TGTGCCAGCAGTTACTATACAGGGCTCGAGCAGTACTTC	CASSYYTGLEQYF
TRBJ2-2	15	TRBD1	TRBV7-8	NA	TGTGCCAGCAGCCAGGACAGGGGCGACACCGGGGAGCTGTTTTTT	CASSQDRGDTGELFF
TRBJ1-1	14	TRBD1	TRBV9	NA	TGTGCCAGCAGCGCCGGACAGGGTGCCACCGAAGCTTTCTTT	CASSAGQGATEAFF
TRBJ1-2	18	TRBD1	TRBV4-1	NA	TGCGCCAGCAGCCAGGCCACCCGCCGGGGACAGGTGGATTATGGCTACACCTTC	CASSQATRRGQVDYGYTF
TRBJ1-1	12	TRBD1	TRBV19	NA	TGTGCCAGTAGGGGACAGGGGGTCAAAGCTTTCTTT	CASRGQGVKAFF
TRBJ1-1	13	NA	TRBV7-9	NA	TGTGCCAGCAGCCCCGATAGTGAGGCGGAAGCTTTCTTT	CASSPDSEAEAFF
TRBJ1-3	16	NA	TRBV7-2	once	TGTGCCAGCAGCTTTCAGGGTCTTAACTCTGGAAACACCATATATTTT	CASSFQGLNSGNTIYF
TRBJ2-7	17	TRBD2	TRBV5-1	NA	TGCGCCAGCGCGTTTGACGGCGGGAGGTCTCAGACCTACGAGCAGTACTTC	CASAFDGGRSQTYEQYF
TRBJ1-5	15	NA	TRBV19	NA	TGTGCCAGTAGCTCGGGCAGGGTATGGGGTCAGCCCCAGCATTTT	CASSSGRVWGQPQHF
TRBJ1-3	15	NA	TRBV7-2	NA	TGTGCCAGCAGCTCGGGTCCGGGGTTTGGAAACACCATATATTTT	CASSSGPGFGNTIYF
TRBJ1-3	14	NA	TRBV6-5	NA	TGTGCCAGCAGTCACAGGGACGAAGGAAACACCATATATTTT	CASSHRDEGNTIYF
TRBJ2-2	14	NA	TRBV19	NA	TGTGCCAGTAGTACCAGATCGTGGACCGGGGAGCTGTTTTTT	CASSTRSWTGELFF
TRBJ2-3	18	NA	TRBV25-1	NA	TGTGCCAGCAGTGAATATTTGCATGGATCGGGGTGGGTAGATACGCAGTATTTT	CASSEYLHGSGWVDTQYF
TRBJ2-7	13	TRBD1	TRBV7-9	NA	TGTGCCAGCAGCTCGCGGACAGGGAGAGAGCAGTACTTC	CASSSRTGREQYF
TRBJ2-3	14	TRBD2	TRBV30	NA	TGTGCCTGGGCACTAGCGGGGAACACAGATACGCAGTATTTT	CAWALAGNTDTQYF
TRBJ2-1	15	NA	TRBV3-1/TRBV3-2	NA	TGTGCCAGCAGCCAAGCCCCATGGCCCTACAATGAGCAGTTCTTC	CASSQAPWPYNEQFF
TRBJ2-3	15	TRBD1	TRBV5-1	NA	TGCGCCAGCAGAAACAGGGGCCTAGGCACAGATACGCAGTATTTT	CASRNRGLGTDTQYF
TRBJ2-3	16	NA	TRBV7-8	NA	TGTGCCAGCAGCTTAATGGGTAGGGGCGTTGGAGATACGCAGTATTTT	CASSLMGRGVGDTQYF
TRBJ2-7	13	NA	TRBV6-5	NA	TGTGCCAGCAGCGGTGACATATCCTACGAGCAGTACTTC	CASSGDISYEQYF
TRBJ2-6	16	TRBD1	TRBV6-4	NA	TGTGCCAGCAGCCGACAGGGGGGGTCTGGGGCCAACGTCCTGACTTTC	CASSRQGGSGANVLTF
TRBJ1-2	14	TRBD1	TRBV10-3	once	TGTGCCATCAGTCCCGGGACAGGGGTGGAAGGCTACACCTTC	CAISPGTGVEGYTF
TRBJ2-3	15	TRBD2	TRBV9	NA	TGTGCCAGCAGCCCCAGCGGGACGGGCACAGATACGCAGTATTTT	CASSPSGTGTDTQYF
TRBJ2-2	15	TRBD2	TRBV28	NA	TGTGCCAGCAGTTCGACTAGCGGGAGTCACGGGGAGCTGTTTTTT	CASSSTSGSHGELFF
TRBJ2-1	10	NA	TRBV19	NA	TGTGCCAGTTCATCCGGTGAGCAGTTCTTC	CASSSGEQFF
TRBJ2-3	13	TRBD2	TRBV6-5	NA	TGTGCCTCCAAGCGGGGGGGCACAGATACGCAGTATTTT	CASKRGGTDTQYF
TRBJ1-5	14	NA	TRBV4-1	NA	TGCGCCAGCAGCCAAGAGCTATCTGATCAGCCCCAGCATTTT	CASSQELSDQPQHF
TRBJ1-2	13	TRBD1	TRBV27	many	TGTGCCAGCAGACCAGGGGGTATCTATGGCTACACCTTC	CASRPGGIYGYTF
TRBJ2-5	15	TRBD2	TRBV3-1/TRBV3-2	NA	TGTGCCAGCAGCCAAGATCGCGCTAGCGGAGAGACCCAGTACTTC	CASSQDRASGETQYF
TRBJ2-7	15	TRBD1	TRBV28	once	TGTGCCAGCAGTCTACTACAGGGGGCGGGATACGAGCAGTACTTC	CASSLLQGAGYEQYF
TRBJ1-6	15	NA	TRBV7-9	NA	TGTGCCAGCACCAAATGGGGGGTCTTAGATTCACCCCTCCACTTT	CASTKWGVLDSPLHF